This T cell receptor beta chain was recovered during a study of cytomegalovirus exposure and HLA in healthy donors. The PCR contained 60 Vbeta and 13 Jbeta primers. The assay was immunoSEQ multiplex PCR, and TCRdb's table has in-frame clones only and misses some. The table has 150,000 to 180,000 clones, 70% to 80% seen once. Per the germline V gene, CDR1 is WSHSY and CDR2 is SAAADI. The CDR3 is 14 amino acids. V was clipped by 3 bases and J by 7 bases, with 13 bases between them. Sequenced material: PBMCs. This TCR was recovered from a man aged 25 to 40 in good health and CMV-seropositive. The rearrangement links TRBV10-2 to TRBJ2-1; D is uncertain. CDR3 nucleotide sequence: TGCGCCAGCAGTGATAGTGGGTTCGGGAATGAGCAGTTCTTC. Translated, it gives CASSDSGFGNEQFF.